This T cell receptor beta chain was recovered during a study of blood T cells in healthy people across ages. This CDR3 has 15 amino acids. The V gene end was trimmed by 2 bases and the J gene end by 0 bases; junction bases not matched to a gene: 3. Germline-derived CDR1 and CDR2 are DFQATT and SNEGSKA (reference sequence). Together with a sample-barcoded 5' primer, a J-beta primer mix was included in a second PCR lasting about 6 to 11 cycles. From the 5' RACE reads, TCRdb called clonotypes with MiXCR, one entry per CDR3 protein. The table shows roughly 1.7 million distinct CDR3 sequences, with about 31% occurring only once.

The TCR sequence derives from a woman aged 25 to 39 in good health. The rearrangement joins TRBV20-1 to TRBJ1-5, with TRBD1 matching 8 bases. The material sequenced was blood. CDR3 amino acids: CSARRTGFSNQPQHF. In DNA, the CDR3 is TGCAGTGCTAGACGGACAGGGTTTAGCAATCAGCCCCAGCATTTT.